This T cell receptor (beta chain) emerged from a study of OX40 agonist ivuxolimab in advanced cancers. Study at large: Patients treated during dose escalation were battling hepatocellular carcinoma, melanoma, renal cell or head and neck cancer.

V dropped 0 bases and J dropped 1 base, with 8 bases sitting between them. The CDR3 loop spans 15 amino acids. Germline CDR1 is SGHNT and CDR2 is YYREEE (reference sequence). The timepoints at which blood was sampled were baseline, cycle 4 day 1, and cycle 7 day 1. Only in-frame clones appear in the TCRdb table, and some are missing; sequencing was by immunoSEQ multiplex PCR. Of 83,000 or so clones in the sample, just over 85% were seen once. The sequence was collected from an adult with an advanced solid tumor such as melanoma, head and neck, liver or kidney cancer. Here the sequenced sample was CD4+ or CD8+ T cells sorted from blood, taken in a trial of the OX40 agonist ivuxolimab. The J gene is TRBJ1-3, the V gene TRBV5-4; D is ambiguous. CDR3 DNA sequence: TGTGCCAGCAGCTTGGGGGGTGCGTCTGGAAACACCATATATTTT. Translation gives CASSLGGASGNTIYF.